This TCR beta chain appears in the sequencing data of a study of monozygotic twins with inflammatory bowel disease. General study points: TCRbeta diversity (inverse Simpson) was lower in IBD patients than in healthy co-twins.

On this clonotype itself: What it binds is unknown.

UMIs bearing a 6-nucleotide sample barcode were added through template switching. TCRdb re-called the 5' RACE reads; every CDR3 protein appears as one record, without DNA. The ten top clones account for 2.5% to 3%, within a sample of around 370,000 distinct CDR3 sequences. Germline V gene lookup returns CDR1 MNHEY and CDR2 SVGAGI. This CDR3 is built from 12 residues. The chain carries TRBV6-5 and TRBJ2-1. Sequencing was performed on blood. The source is a human donor with ulcerative colitis or Crohn's disease, or a healthy co-twin of an affected twin (not recorded which). CDR3 residues: CASKSSYNEQFF.